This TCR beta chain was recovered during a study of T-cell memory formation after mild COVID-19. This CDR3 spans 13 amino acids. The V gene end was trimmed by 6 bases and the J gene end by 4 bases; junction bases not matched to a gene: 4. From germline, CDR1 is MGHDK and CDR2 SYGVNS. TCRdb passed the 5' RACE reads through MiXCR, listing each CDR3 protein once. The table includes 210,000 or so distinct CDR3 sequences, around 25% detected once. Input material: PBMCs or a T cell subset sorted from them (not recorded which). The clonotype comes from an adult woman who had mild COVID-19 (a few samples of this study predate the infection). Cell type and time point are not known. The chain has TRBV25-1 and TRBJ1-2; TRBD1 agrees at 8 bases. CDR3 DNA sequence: TGTGCCAGCAGCCTGGGACAGGTCTATGGCTACACCTTC. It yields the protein CASSLGQVYGYTF.